This TCR beta chain appears in the sequencing data of a study of blood T cell repertoires in COVID-19. Study summary: From the United States, Italy and Spain came samples of acute and convalescent COVID-19. Sample material is recorded as cDNA or gDNA derived from T cells, B-cell-depleted T cells, or PBMCs.

Per the original data handling: Researchers report that nucleated cell counts were estimated from reference gene primer amplification. Clones were read by immunoSEQ multiplex PCR, and TCRdb kept only the in-frame ones, dropping some. V and J calls and clone size are as listed in that table; D and trimming were resolved from the DNA. The data show fewer than 150,000 clones, around 90% seen once. The germline gives CDR1 SNHLY, CDR2 FYNNEI. The CDR3 has 18 amino acids. Trimming at V came to 6 bases and at J to 1 base, leaving 18 bases not matched to a gene. Seattle researchers signed up patients amid active infection and tracked them longitudinally.

The clonotype comes from a woman in her fifties or sixties with COVID-19, enrolled during active disease. V and J are TRBV2 and TRBJ2-7; the match to TRBD2 covers 7 bases. Material: peripheral blood. CDR3 protein: CASRDYGGTDKGSYEQYF. The DNA for the CDR3 is TGTGCCAGCAGGGACTACGGGGGGACGGACAAAGGTTCCTACGAGCAGTACTTC.